These 22 T cell receptor beta chains came from one sample sequenced in a study of PD-1 blockade in classical Hodgkin lymphoma (dated by TCRdb to 2018 to 2021). Library preparation was by the immunoSEQ multiplex PCR assay. TCRdb retrieved this table from immuneACCESS and kept in-frame rearrangements only. Not all clones are present; in checked studies, unresolved V genes account for under half, and no reason is known for the remainder. In all, the sample holds 8,500 to 14,000 clones, and approximately 71% of those were seen once. Clones ranked in the top ten supply roughly a tenth of the sample. The sample's time point label, decoded: cycle 1 day 1 (C1D1), immediately before nivolumab initiation. Every trial patient had relapsed following autologous stem cell transplantation, and prior brentuximab vedotin exposure was what differed among cohorts A, B and C. The sample was peripheral blood mononuclear cells (PBMCs), taken at baseline. The source of these receptors is a human donor with classical Hodgkin lymphoma.

The V gene is TRBV10-3, the J gene TRBJ1-5, with no clear D. This CDR3 comprises 13 residues. V lost 4 bases and J lost 8, with 12 bases in between. Germline assignment: CDR1 ENHRY and CDR2 SYGVKD. The chain's CDR3 is CAISALASEPQHF. CDR3 DNA: TGTGCCATCAGTGCACTCGCTAGTGAGCCCCAGCATTTT.

The chain carries TRBV4-1 and TRBJ1-2; D remains ambiguous. Deletions cut 1 base from V and 5 bases from J, with 11 bases between. The V gene's germline CDR1 is MGHRA and CDR2 YSYEKL. This CDR3 comprises 14 residues. CDR3 residues: CASSQGRERYGYTF. For the CDR3, the DNA is TGCGCCAGCAGCCAAGGCCGGGAAAGGTATGGCTACACCTTC.

J is TRBJ1-6 and V is TRBV30, with D possibly being TRBD1 (6 bases). This CDR3 spans 16 amino acids. With 4 bases removed from V and 0 bases from J, the gap between germline ends came to 13 bases. Germline lookup yields CDR1 GTSNPN and CDR2 SVGIG (reference sequence). CDR3 DNA: TGTGCCTGGAACGACAGGAGACACTCCTATAATTCACCCCTCCACTTT. Translated: CAWNDRRHSYNSPLHF.

This clone has just one count. This chain joins TRBV7-9 and TRBJ1-1, with 7 positions matching TRBD1. This CDR3 region has 13 residues. Unmatched junction bases numbered 2, after V lost 6 bases and J lost 1 base. CDR1 SEHNR and CDR2 FQNEAQ come from the germline V gene (reference sequence). CDR3 sequence reads: CASREGANTEAFF. CDR3 DNA sequence: TGTGCCAGCAGGGAGGGGGCGAACACTGAAGCTTTCTTT.

The V call is TRBV19, the J call TRBJ1-1; D is possibly TRBD1 (5 bases). Trimming took off 6 bases at V and 4 bases at J, with 18 bases between the two ends. This CDR3 has 15 amino acids. Germline V gene data show CDR1 as LNHDA and CDR2 as SQIVND (reference sequence). The CDR3 nucleotides are TGTGCCAGTAGCCTCCTGGGGGGTATTCGCACTGAAGCTTTCTTT. This translates into CASSLLGGIRTEAFF.

CDR3 in amino acids: CASSWQGQGTYEQYF. The CDR3, as DNA: TGTGCCAGCAGTTGGCAGGGACAGGGGACCTACGAGCAGTACTTC. The genes are TRBV6-1 and TRBJ2-7, with 10 bases lining up with TRBD1. Trimming took 5 bases from V and 2 from J; bases not matched to a gene: 6. The CDR3 length is 15 residues. Germline CDR1 reads MNHNS; CDR2 reads SASEGT.

J is TRBJ1-3 and V is TRBV6-5; D not certain. V was clipped by 5 bases and J by 0 bases, with 5 bases between them. The length of the CDR3 is 13 residues. Germline values: CDR1 MNHEY, CDR2 SVGAGI. Written as DNA, the CDR3 is TGTGCCAGCAGTGCCAGCTCTGGAAACACCATATATTTT. Translated, it gives CASSASSGNTIYF.

This rearrangement joins TRBV7-6 to TRBJ1-2, with a tentative D call TRBD1 (6 bases). Germline assignment: CDR1 SGHVS and CDR2 FNYEAQ. The CDR3 runs to 15 residues. V dropped 4 bases and J dropped 1 base, with 13 bases sitting between them. In DNA, the CDR3 is TGTGCCAGCAGCTCCTGGGACAAAAATAACTATGGCTACACCTTC. It specifies CASSSWDKNNYGYTF.

There are a few counts of this clone. This rearrangement joins TRBV2 to TRBJ1-1, with 8 bases that match TRBD1. CDR1 and CDR2 from the germline V gene are SNHLY and FYNNEI. V gave up 5 bases and J gave up 1 base; unmatched junction bases: 6. The CDR3 is 15 residues long. The CDR3 spells CASSTQGARNTEAFF. CDR3 bases: TGTGCCAGCAGTACTCAGGGGGCCCGGAACACTGAAGCTTTCTTT.

V gene TRBV11-1 combines with J gene TRBJ2-1; D is possibly TRBD1 (6 bases). The CDR3 runs 14 residues. Looked up from germline, CDR1 is SGHAT and CDR2 is FQDESV (reference sequence). Trimming took off 1 base at V and 5 bases at J, with 9 bases between the two ends. DNA of the CDR3: TGTGCCAGCAGCTTAGACAGGGTTAACAATGAGCAGTTCTTC. Translated, it gives CASSLDRVNNEQFF.

This chain connects TRBV11-1 to TRBJ2-7, with 8 bases fitting TRBD2. After removal of 5 bases from V and 4 bases from J, the junction contained 13 bases not matched to a gene. Germline CDR1 reads SGHAT; CDR2 reads FQDESV (reference sequence). This CDR3 has 16 amino acids. The CDR3 region has the DNA TGTGCCAGCAGCCCACACTACGGGGGGGCAGGGTACGAGCAGTACTTC. Translating it yields CASSPHYGGAGYEQYF.

This clone was seen only a few times. The rearrangement links TRBV7-6 to TRBJ2-1; the D gene is possibly TRBD2 (5 bases). The length of the CDR3 is 16 residues. Germline V gives CDR1 SGHVS, CDR2 FNYEAQ. The V gene lost 1 base and the J gene lost 0 bases, with 10 bases spanning the gap. The CDR3 here is CASSLVGGSSYNEQFF. The CDR3 region has the DNA TGTGCCAGCAGCTTAGTCGGCGGGTCCTCCTACAATGAGCAGTTCTTC.

V usage is TRBV4-1 and J usage is TRBJ1-1; D gene uncertain. CDR1 is MGHRA, CDR2 YSYEKL, per germline. Between the trimmed V and J ends, which lost 0 bases and 5 bases, there was a span of 7 bases. The CDR3 extends over 13 amino acids. The CDR3 DNA reads as TGCGCCAGCAGCCAAGATGTAGGGACTGAAGCTTTCTTT. This codes for CASSQDVGTEAFF.

The gene calls are TRBV7-9 and TRBJ1-1, with unresolved D. Germline lookup yields CDR1 SEHNR and CDR2 FQNEAQ (reference sequence). V lost 4 bases and J 1 base, leaving 7 bases between the germline ends. The CDR3 is 13 amino acids. CDR3 coding DNA: TGTGCCAGCAGCTCATATCAGAACACTGAAGCTTTCTTT. Protein: CASSSYQNTEAFF.

This clone was picked up a small number of times. The CDR3 nucleotides read TGTGCCTGGAGTGTAATCCAGGGCAGGACTGAAGCTTTCTTT. It is translated as CAWSVIQGRTEAFF. V is TRBV30 and J is TRBJ1-1; D might be TRBD1 (5 bases). Looked up from germline, CDR1 is GTSNPN and CDR2 is SVGIG (reference sequence). V was pared by 0 bases and J by 5 bases, with 13 bases between. The CDR3 totals 14 residues.

This chain uses TRBV10-1 with TRBJ2-1; D remains ambiguous. Trimming cost V 8 bases and J 13 bases, with 18 bases left between them. The CDR3 spans 12 residues. The germline V gene has CDR1 WNHNN and CDR2 SYGVQD (reference sequence). CDR3 region: CASVLPSPPQFF. CDR3 bases: TGCGCCAGCGTTCTTCCATCCCCACCTCAGTTCTTC.

The gene calls are TRBV5-1 and TRBJ2-1; D not resolved. CDR3 length: 15 amino acids. Germline V gene lookup returns CDR1 SGHRS and CDR2 YFSETQ. Trimming shortened V by 4 bases and J by 0 bases, and 11 bases separated the two germline ends. The CDR3 reads CASSLDTSSYNEQFF. For the CDR3, the DNA is TGCGCCAGCAGCCTCGACACGAGCTCCTACAATGAGCAGTTCTTC.

This chain links TRBV10-3 with TRBJ1-1, with D perhaps matching TRBD1 (5 bases). Germline CDR1 is ENHRY and CDR2 is SYGVKD. The CDR3 extends over 16 amino acids. Trimming cost V 4 bases and J 4 bases, with 19 bases left between them. This CDR3 reads CAISVQGSSVGTEAFF. CDR3 nucleotide sequence: TGTGCCATCAGTGTTCAGGGCTCAAGCGTGGGCACTGAAGCTTTCTTT.

In DNA form, the CDR3 reads TGTGCCAGCAGCTTAGACTTACTCCGGGCGGGGGGCTACACCTTC. Translating it yields CASSLDLLRAGGYTF. The chain recombines TRBV7-9 with TRBJ1-2; D gene ambiguous. Germline CDR1 SEHNR, CDR2 FQNEAQ (reference sequence). This CDR3 has 15 residues. Between the trimmed V and J ends, which lost 1 base and 8 bases, there was a span of 17 bases.

This rearrangement joins TRBV10-3 to TRBJ2-1, with TRBD2 matching 10 bases. Germline values: CDR1 ENHRY, CDR2 SYGVKD. The CDR3 extends over 15 amino acids. After removal of 6 bases from V and 2 bases from J, the junction contained 4 bases not matched to a gene. CDR3 sequence reads: CAIRTSGTPYNEQFF. The CDR3 DNA reads as TGTGCCATCAGAACTAGCGGGACCCCCTACAATGAGCAGTTCTTC.

This chain connects TRBV7-9 to TRBJ2-1, with D perhaps TRBD1 (6 bases). CDR3 length: 16 amino acids. The ends were cut back, 5 bases at V and 2 bases at J, with 16 bases in the middle. Looked up from germline, CDR1 is SEHNR and CDR2 is FQNEAQ (reference sequence). The CDR3 loop is CASSHTGHLAYNEQFF. The CDR3 DNA reads as TGTGCCAGCAGCCACACGGGACACCTGGCCTACAATGAGCAGTTCTTC.

This clone was seen a few times. The chain joins TRBV5-1 to TRBJ1-1; no clear D gene. The germline gives CDR1 SGHRS, CDR2 YFSETQ. The CDR3 is 14 amino acids. The V end was cut by 0 bases, the J end by 1 base, with 7 bases between. The CDR3 is CASSLGSPNTEAFF. Here the CDR3 DNA reads TGCGCCAGCAGCTTGGGATCTCCGAACACTGAAGCTTTCTTT. The full variable domain, its missing parts supplied by reference TRBV5-1 and TRBJ1-1, is KAGVTQTPRYLIKTRGQQVTLSCSPISGHRSVSWYQQTPGQGLQFLFEYFSETQRNKGNFPGRFSGRQFSNSRSEMNVSTLELGDSALYLCASSLGSPNTEAFFGQGTRLTVV.